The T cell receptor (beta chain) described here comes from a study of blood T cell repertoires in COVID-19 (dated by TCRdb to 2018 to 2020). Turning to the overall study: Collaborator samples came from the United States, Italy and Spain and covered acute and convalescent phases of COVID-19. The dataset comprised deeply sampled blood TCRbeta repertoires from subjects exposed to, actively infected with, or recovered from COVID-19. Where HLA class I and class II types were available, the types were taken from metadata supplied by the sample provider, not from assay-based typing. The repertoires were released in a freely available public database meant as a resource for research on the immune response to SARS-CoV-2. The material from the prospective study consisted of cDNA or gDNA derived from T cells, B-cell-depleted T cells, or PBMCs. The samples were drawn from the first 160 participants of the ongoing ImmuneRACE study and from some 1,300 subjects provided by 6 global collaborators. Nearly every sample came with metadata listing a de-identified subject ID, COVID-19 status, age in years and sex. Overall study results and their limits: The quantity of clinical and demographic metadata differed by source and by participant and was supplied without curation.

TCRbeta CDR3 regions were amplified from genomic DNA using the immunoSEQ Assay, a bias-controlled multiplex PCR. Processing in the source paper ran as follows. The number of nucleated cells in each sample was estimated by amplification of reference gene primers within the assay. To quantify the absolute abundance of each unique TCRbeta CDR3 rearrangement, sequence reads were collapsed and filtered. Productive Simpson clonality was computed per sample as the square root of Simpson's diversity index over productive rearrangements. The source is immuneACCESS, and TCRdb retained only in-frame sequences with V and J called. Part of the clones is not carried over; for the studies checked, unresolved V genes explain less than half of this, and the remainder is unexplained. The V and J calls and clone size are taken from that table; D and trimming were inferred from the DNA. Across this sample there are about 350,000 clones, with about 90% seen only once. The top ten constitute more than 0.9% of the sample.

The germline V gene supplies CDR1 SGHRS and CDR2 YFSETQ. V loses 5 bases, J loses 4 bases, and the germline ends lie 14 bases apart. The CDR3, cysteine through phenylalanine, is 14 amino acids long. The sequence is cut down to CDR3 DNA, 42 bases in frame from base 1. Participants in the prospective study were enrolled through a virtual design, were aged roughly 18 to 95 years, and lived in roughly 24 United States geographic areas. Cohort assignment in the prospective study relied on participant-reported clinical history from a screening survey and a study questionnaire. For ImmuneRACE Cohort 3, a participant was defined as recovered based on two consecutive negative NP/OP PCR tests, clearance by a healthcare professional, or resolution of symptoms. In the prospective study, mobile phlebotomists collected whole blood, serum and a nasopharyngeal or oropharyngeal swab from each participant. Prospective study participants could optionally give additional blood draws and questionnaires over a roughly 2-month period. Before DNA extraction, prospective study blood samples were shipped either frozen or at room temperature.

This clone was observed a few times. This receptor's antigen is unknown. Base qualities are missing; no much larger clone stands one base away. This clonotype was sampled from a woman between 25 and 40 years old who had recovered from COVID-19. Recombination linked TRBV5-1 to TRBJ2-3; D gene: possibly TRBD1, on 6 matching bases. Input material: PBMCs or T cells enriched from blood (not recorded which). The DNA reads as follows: TGCGCCAGCAGTACCACCACAGGGTCAGATACGCAGTATTTT. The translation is CASSTTTGSDTQYF.